The T cell receptor (beta chain) under discussion was sequenced for a study of yellow fever vaccine responses in identical twins. Each CDR3 protein gets one entry after TCRdb re-called the RT-PCR reads with MiXCR. The sample consists of under 20,000 distinct CDR3 sequences, 55% to 70% of them appearing once. Study findings and constraints: Reportedly, twins' vaccine T cell responses looked partly convergent and partly personalized.

About this clonotype itself: Its antigen is still unknown.

Between the trimmed V and J ends, which lost 5 bases and 3 bases, there was a span of 14 bases. This CDR3 is 14 amino acids long. The germline V gene has CDR1 SGHNT and CDR2 YENEEA. The starting material was T cells from blood (PBMCs), unsorted or a sorted subset (not recorded which), obtained before or after yellow fever vaccination (not recorded which). The sequence came from a woman younger than 30 who received the yellow fever vaccine. V and J are TRBV11-3 and TRBJ2-7, with D maybe TRBD2 (6 bases). The CDR3 sequence is CASSPSTGLYEQYV. The CDR3 bases are TGTGCCAGCAGCCCCTCAACGGGACTCTACGAGCAGTACGTC.